One T cell receptor beta chain is described in this entry. Its antigen is still unknown. The data stem from a study of Graves' ophthalmopathy and Graves' hyperthyroidism. Amplified material comprised TCR beta CDR3 regions derived from RNA transcripts. Second-round multiplex PCR followed a first-round RT-PCR using HTBI primers. TCRdb analysed the multiplex PCR reads with MiXCR anew, one entry per CDR3 protein. Of around 1.1 million distinct CDR3 sequences listed, about two fifths are singletons. Findings and caveats of the study: The 13-signature model separated ophthalmopathy from stable hyperthyroidism at around 90% sensitivity and roughly 83% specificity. Most thyroid clonotypes expanded beyond 0.001 frequency were also found in blood. Forecasting of ophthalmopathy progression by the model achieved over 55% sensitivity and around 77% specificity.

Other autoimmune disease, uncontrolled infection, pregnancy and lactation led to exclusion. The CDR3 has 17 residues. The V and J ends lost 7 bases and 6 bases, in that order; junction bases with no gene match: 18. Sequencing was carried out using peripheral blood or thyroid tissue (not recorded which). The sequence was obtained from an adult man with Graves' hyperthyroidism. The V and J genes are TRBV12-3 or TRBV12-4 and TRBJ1-2, with 9 bases matching TRBD1. The DNA for the CDR3 is TGTGCCAGCACCTCGGTCGGGACAGGGCTCGTCGGCGATGGCTACACCTTC. Translation: CASTSVGTGLVGDGYTF.